This T cell receptor beta chain derives from a study of T cell responses to AZD1222 COVID-19 vaccine. Note on this clone: The target antigen is unknown.

General study points: Donors, mostly white British, included more females; clonal diversity was possibly underestimated. At baseline, just a handful of AZD1222 recipients tested seropositive. Among spike-specific TCRs, nearly half reportedly target unmutated variant regions.

V shed 5 bases and J 3 bases; nucleotides not matched to a gene: 6. Germline CDR1 and CDR2: SGHAT and FQNNGV. The CDR3 totals 14 residues. Data came from immunoSEQ multiplex PCR; TCRdb stores just in-frame clones and leaves some out. Counted here are approximately 80,000 clones, 70% to 90% occurring once; the ten biggest clones make up about an eighth. Sequenced here: peripheral blood, sampled 28 days after the second AZD1222 dose. V and J are TRBV11-2 and TRBJ1-2; TRBD1 aligns across 7 bases. This clonotype was sampled from an adult who received the AZD1222 COVID-19 vaccine. The CDR3 is CASSNRDRHYGYTF. The DNA for the CDR3 is TGTGCCAGCAGCAACCGGGACAGACACTATGGCTACACCTTC.